One sample yielded the 28 T cell receptor beta chains listed below, sequenced in a study of T cell repertoires in cytomegalovirus infection. TCRdb analysed the reads with MiXCR anew, one entry per CDR3 protein. The sample carries tens of thousands of distinct CDR3 sequences, 4% recorded once. Sequencing input: PBMCs. Every receptor here comes from a human donor in good health (CMV status not recorded). Some clones in this sample may be carry-over from other donors' samples.

This clonotype was counted at least ten times. The CDR3 here is CASRTGTATEAFF. The DNA of the CDR3 is TGTGCCAGCAGGACCGGGACAGCCACTGAAGCTTTCTTT. The J gene is TRBJ1-1, the V gene TRBV7-2, with 7 bases matching TRBD1. The germline V gene encodes CDR1 SGHTA and CDR2 FQGNSA. V was clipped by 6 bases and J by 4 bases; unmatched bases: 5. The CDR3 contains 13 residues.

Many counts were recorded for this clonotype. The V call is TRBV19, the J call TRBJ1-1; maybe TRBD1 (6 bases). V was trimmed by 5 bases and J by 3 bases, leaving 16 bases between them. This CDR3 has 15 amino acids. The germline V gene encodes CDR1 LNHDA and CDR2 SQIVND (reference sequence). CDR3 nucleotides: TGTGCCAGTAGTTCCCAGGGGCGGATTGACACTGAAGCTTTCTTT. This codes for CASSSQGRIDTEAFF.

This clonotype was counted ten times or more. The V call is TRBV7-9, the J call TRBJ2-7; tentative D call: TRBD1 (6 bases). This CDR3 is built from 14 residues. With 6 bases removed from V and 2 bases from J, the gap between germline ends came to 14 bases. CDR1 and CDR2 (germline): SEHNR, FQNEAQ (reference sequence). CDR3: CASRGTSEAYEQYF. The CDR3, as DNA: TGTGCCAGCAGGGGGACATCTGAAGCCTACGAGCAGTACTTC.

This clonotype showed up many times. The V and J genes are TRBV20-1 and TRBJ2-7, with TRBD2 matching 11 bases. This CDR3 comprises 15 residues. The J segment lost 4 bases and the V segment lost 0 bases, leaving 5 bases of the junction unmatched. In germline, CDR1 is DFQATT, CDR2 SNEGSKA (reference sequence). The CDR3 DNA reads TGCAGTGCTAGAGAACGACTAGCGGGACGATACGAGCAGTACTTC. Encoded protein: CSARERLAGRYEQYF.

The chain has TRBV6-2 or TRBV6-3 and TRBJ1-2; no clear D. This CDR3 comprises 10 residues. Germline-derived CDR1 and CDR2 are MNHEY and SVGEGT. V lost 6 bases to trimming and J lost 7 bases, with 6 bases between them. CDR3 nucleotides: TGTGCCAGCAGGAACGGTGGCTACACCTTC. Protein product: CASRNGGYTF.

This clonotype came up many times. This sequence joins TRBV14 and TRBJ2-5; D is perhaps TRBD1 (5 bases). V gave up 0 bases and J gave up 3 bases, with 14 bases separating them. Germline V lookup: CDR1 SGHDN, CDR2 FVKESK. The CDR3 loop spans 16 amino acids. CDR3 DNA: TGTGCCAGCAGCCAAGAGGACACCCCATGGGAAGAGACCCAGTACTTC. Translating gives CASSQEDTPWEETQYF.

This clonotype came up many times. The chain uses TRBV7-2 and TRBJ2-5; D possibly matches TRBD1 or TRBD2 (6 bases each). The CDR3 totals 15 residues. The V and J ends lost 1 base and 5 bases respectively, with 14 bases between them. Per germline, CDR1 SGHTA and CDR2 FQGNSA. CDR3 in amino acids: CASSLDSGGWETQYF. The CDR3 DNA is TGTGCCAGCAGCTTAGACTCCGGGGGCTGGGAGACCCAGTACTTC.

This clonotype was seen many times. The V and J genes are TRBV4-3 and TRBJ2-3, with 8 bases identical to TRBD2. The CDR3 has 15 residues. In germline, CDR1 is LGHNA, CDR2 YSLEER. The ends lost 0 bases at V and 5 bases at J; junction bases unmatched: 4. The CDR3 is CASSQDWAGGDTQYF. CDR3 nucleotide sequence: TGCGCCAGCAGCCAAGATTGGGCGGGAGGAGATACGCAGTATTTT.

This clonotype was observed many times. The rearrangement joins TRBV20-1 to TRBJ1-3; D is undetermined. Germline CDR1 and CDR2: DFQATT and SNEGSKA (reference sequence). This CDR3 comprises 14 residues. Trimming took off 4 bases at V and 0 bases at J, with 10 bases between the two ends. In DNA form, the CDR3 reads TGCAGTGCTAAAGCGTCCGGCTCTGGAAACACCATATATTTT. As protein: CSAKASGSGNTIYF.

This clonotype was counted only a few times. The chain links TRBV7-2 to TRBJ1-4, with 8 bases identical to TRBD1. Trimming removed 5 bases from V and 11 bases from J; junction bases left unmatched: 13. Germline V gene data show CDR1 as SGHTA and CDR2 as FQGNSA. The CDR3 sequence is 15 residues long. CDR3 sequence: CASSLRQGALGKLFF. The DNA for the CDR3 is TGTGCCAGCAGCCTCAGGCAGGGGGCGTTGGGGAAACTGTTTTTT.

This clonotype was observed at least ten times. The chain employs TRBV10-3 and TRBJ1-1, with a tentative D call TRBD1 (6 bases). From germline, CDR1 is ENHRY and CDR2 SYGVKD. Trimming shortened V by 6 bases and J by 5 bases, and 16 bases separated the two germline ends. This CDR3 is 14 amino acids long. CDR3 region: CAIRVDSSGTEAFF. The CDR3 coding sequence is TGTGCCATCAGGGTGGACAGTTCGGGTACTGAAGCTTTCTTT.

In this sample, this clonotype turned up many times. This chain links TRBV11-3 with TRBJ2-1; TRBD2 agrees at 15 bases. CDR3 size: 19 residues. V gave up 5 bases and J gave up 2 bases; unmatched junction bases: 10. Germline-derived CDR1 and CDR2 are SGHNT and YENEEA. The DNA for the CDR3 is TGTGCCAGCAGCCCAGGACTAGCGGGGGGGCTTGGTACCTACAATGAGCAGTTCTTC. Translating gives CASSPGLAGGLGTYNEQFF.

This clonotype was counted a few times. V and J are TRBV12-3 or TRBV12-4 and TRBJ2-1, with D uncertain. The ends were cut back, 2 bases at V and 3 bases at J, with 17 bases in the middle. This CDR3 is 17 amino acids long. The CDR3 loop reads CASSLFRRGSRYNEQFF. CDR3 coding DNA: TGTGCCAGCAGTTTATTTCGGCGTGGCTCCCGCTACAATGAGCAGTTCTTC.

This clonotype was found many times. The V gene is TRBV7-9, the J gene TRBJ2-7, with TRBD1 matching over 9 bases. The CDR3 spans 15 residues. Germline V gene data show CDR1 as SEHNR and CDR2 as FQNEAQ (reference sequence). V lost 5 bases, J lost 2 bases, and 7 bases stayed unmatched. CDR3 nucleotides: TGTGCCAGCAGCCCCGGGACAGGGCTTCCCTACGAGCAGTACTTC. This translates into CASSPGTGLPYEQYF.

The J gene is TRBJ2-1, the V gene TRBV4-3; possibly TRBD2 for D (5 bases). This CDR3 region has 14 residues. The germline V and J ends were trimmed by 1 base and 7 bases, with 11 bases remaining between them. CDR1 is LGHNA and CDR2 is YSLEER in the germline V gene. In DNA form, the CDR3 reads TGCGCCAGCAGCCAAGGGAGCGGTCGGAATGAGCAGTTCTTC. It is translated as CASSQGSGRNEQFF.

The sample holds many counts of this clonotype. The chain couples TRBV7-2 to TRBJ2-1; D is undetermined. With 3 bases removed from V and 0 bases from J, the gap between germline ends came to 6 bases. Germline V CDR1 and CDR2: SGHTA, FQGNSA. The CDR3 has 14 residues. The CDR3 DNA reads as TGTGCCAGCAGCTTCCTTAGCTCCTACAATGAGCAGTTCTTC. This codes for CASSFLSSYNEQFF. The whole variable domain, filled in from reference TRBV7-2 and TRBJ2-1, reads GAGVSQSPSNKVTEKGKDVELRCDPISGHTALYWYRQSLGQGLEFLIYFQGNSAPDKSGLPSDRFSAERTGGSVSTLTIQRTQQEDSAVYLCASSFLSSYNEQFFGPGTRLTVL.

This clonotype was seen only a few times. The rearrangement uses TRBV28 and TRBJ1-1; 9 bases are shared with TRBD1. The germline CDR1 and CDR2 sequences are MDHEN and SYDVKM. The J segment lost 1 base and the V segment lost 11 bases, leaving 17 bases of the junction unmatched. CDR3 length equals 17 residues. In DNA form, the CDR3 reads TGTGCCGGAGCGGCCGGGACAGGGAGGCCTGGGAACACTGAAGCTTTCTTT. This translates into CAGAAGTGRPGNTEAFF.

At least ten counts were recorded for this clonotype. V usage is TRBV2 and J usage is TRBJ1-6, with unresolved D. CDR1 is SNHLY, CDR2 FYNNEI, per germline. V lost 3 bases and J 6 bases, leaving 3 bases between the germline ends. This CDR3 comprises 12 residues. The CDR3 region is CASSDTNSPLHF. CDR3 nucleotide sequence: TGTGCCAGCAGTGACACTAATTCACCCCTCCACTTT.

This clonotype showed up many times. The genes are TRBV12-3 or TRBV12-4 and TRBJ1-6; the D is unclear. V lost 2 bases and J 6 bases, leaving 5 bases between the germline ends. The CDR3 has 13 residues. CDR3 protein: CASSLSGNSPLHF. Here the CDR3 DNA reads TGTGCCAGCAGTTTATCTGGTAATTCACCCCTCCACTTT.

This clonotype came up many times. The rearrangement joins TRBV7-2 to TRBJ1-6; a possible D gene is TRBD1 (6 bases). Germline CDR1 is SGHTA and CDR2 is FQGNSA. Trimming removed 7 bases from V and 10 bases from J, with 17 bases in between. This CDR3 has 14 residues. CDR3 sequence reads: CASTPQGLGSPLHF. In DNA, the CDR3 is TGTGCCAGCACCCCACAGGGATTAGGATCACCCCTCCACTTT.

Ten or more counts support this clonotype. This chain connects TRBV7-8 to TRBJ1-2; a possible D gene is TRBD1 (5 bases). Germline-derived CDR1 and CDR2 are SGHVS and FQNEAQ. V gave up 5 bases and J gave up 3 bases, with 13 bases separating them. The CDR3 runs 14 residues. The CDR3 DNA reads TGTGCCAGCAGCCCCCCCGGGGGTTACTATGGCTACACCTTC. It translates to CASSPPGGYYGYTF.

This clonotype was seen many times. The genes are TRBV7-2 and TRBJ2-5, with TRBD2 as a possible D gene (5 bases). V was trimmed by 1 base and J by 1 base, leaving 13 bases between them. CDR1 and CDR2 (germline): SGHTA, FQGNSA. This CDR3 spans 16 amino acids. CDR3 residues: CASSLERNPFQETQYF. CDR3 nucleotide sequence: TGTGCCAGCAGCTTAGAGCGGAATCCTTTCCAAGAGACCCAGTACTTC.

This clonotype was observed at least ten times. This sequence joins TRBV7-2 and TRBJ1-2; D is uncertain. The V gene lost 4 bases and the J gene lost 3 bases, with 6 bases spanning the gap. CDR1 and CDR2 from the germline V gene are SGHTA and FQGNSA. This CDR3 is 12 amino acids long. The CDR3 loop is CASSSYYYGYTF. Written as DNA, the CDR3 is TGTGCCAGCAGCTCGTACTACTATGGCTACACCTTC.

This clonotype was seen ten or more times. The rearrangement uses TRBV14 and TRBJ2-5, with 8 bases aligning to TRBD2. Germline CDR1 is SGHDN and CDR2 is FVKESK. The length of the CDR3 is 18 residues. V dropped 5 bases and J dropped 2; count of bases not matched to a gene: 16. As DNA, the CDR3 is TGTGCCAGCAGCTACGGAGAGCGGGGGCCCGAACTGCAAGAGACCCAGTACTTC. As protein: CASSYGERGPELQETQYF.

This clonotype came up many times. V usage is TRBV2 and J usage is TRBJ2-7; D remains unclear. Between the trimmed V and J ends, which lost 11 bases and 5 bases, there was a span of 10 bases. Germline CDR1 reads SNHLY; CDR2 reads FYNNEI. CDR3 size: 10 residues. CDR3: CASEDNEQYF. CDR3 DNA: TGTGCCTCTGAGGATAACGAGCAGTACTTC. The variable domain in full, completed from reference TRBV2 and TRBJ2-7, reads EPEVTQTPSHQVTQMGQEVILRCVPISNHLYFYWYRQILGQKVEFLVSFYNNEISEKSEIFDDQFSVERPDGSNFTLKIRSTKLEDSAMYFCASEDNEQYFGPGTRLTVT.

There are many counts of this clonotype. The chain carries TRBV7-8 and TRBJ1-1; D is uncertain. Looked up from germline, CDR1 is SGHVS and CDR2 is FQNEAQ. V dropped 1 base and J dropped 0 bases, with 3 bases sitting between them. This CDR3 spans 13 amino acids. CDR3 DNA sequence: TGTGCCAGCAGCTTAGATCTGAACACTGAAGCTTTCTTT. Translated: CASSLDLNTEAFF.

A few counts support this clonotype. J is TRBJ1-6 and V is TRBV7-3; 9 positions agree with TRBD1. V lost 2 bases and J lost 7; bases outside the gene matches: 3. From germline, CDR1 is SGHTA and CDR2 FQGTGA. The CDR3 covers 15 residues. The chain's CDR3 is CASSLGGTGNSPLHF. The CDR3 DNA reads as TGTGCCAGCAGCTTAGGGGGGACAGGGAATTCACCCCTCCACTTT.

In its sample, this clonotype was seen many times. The chain is built from TRBV7-2 and TRBJ2-2, with TRBD1 matching 8 bases. Trimming cost V 2 bases and J 0 bases; bases outside gene matches: 5. The CDR3 spans 17 residues. Germline V gives CDR1 SGHTA, CDR2 FQGNSA. Here the CDR3 reads CASSLSYRGTNTGELFF. The CDR3 DNA follows: TGTGCCAGCAGCTTATCCTACAGGGGGACGAACACCGGGGAGCTGTTTTTT. Variable domain in full (rest from reference TRBV7-2 and TRBJ2-2): GAGVSQSPSNKVTEKGKDVELRCDPISGHTALYWYRQSLGQGLEFLIYFQGNSAPDKSGLPSDRFSAERTGGSVSTLTIQRTQQEDSAVYLCASSLSYRGTNTGELFFGEGSRLTVL.